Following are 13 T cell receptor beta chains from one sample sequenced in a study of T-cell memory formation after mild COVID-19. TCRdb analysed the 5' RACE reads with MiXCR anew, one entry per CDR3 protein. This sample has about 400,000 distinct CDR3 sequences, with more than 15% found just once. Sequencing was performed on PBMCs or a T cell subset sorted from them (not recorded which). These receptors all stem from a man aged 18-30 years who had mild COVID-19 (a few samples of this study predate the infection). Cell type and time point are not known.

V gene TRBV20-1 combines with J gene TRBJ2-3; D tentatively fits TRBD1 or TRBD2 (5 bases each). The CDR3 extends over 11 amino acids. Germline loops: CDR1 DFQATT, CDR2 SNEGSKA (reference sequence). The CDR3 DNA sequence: TGCAGCGCCGGGACCACAGATACGCAGTATTTT. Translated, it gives CSAGTTDTQYF.

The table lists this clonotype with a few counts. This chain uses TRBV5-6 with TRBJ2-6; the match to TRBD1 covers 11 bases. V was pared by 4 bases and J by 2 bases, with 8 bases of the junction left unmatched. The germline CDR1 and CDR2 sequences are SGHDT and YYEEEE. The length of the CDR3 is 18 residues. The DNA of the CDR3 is TGTGCCAGCAGCACGCGGACAGGGGGCAGACCTGGGGCCAACGTCCTGACTTTC. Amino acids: CASSTRTGGRPGANVLTF.

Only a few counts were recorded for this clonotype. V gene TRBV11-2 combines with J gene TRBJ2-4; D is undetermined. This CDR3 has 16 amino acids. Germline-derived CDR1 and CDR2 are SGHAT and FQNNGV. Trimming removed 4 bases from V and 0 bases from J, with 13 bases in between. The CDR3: CASSSRLAVAKNIQYF. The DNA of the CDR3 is TGTGCCAGCAGCTCCCGGTTGGCCGTAGCCAAAAACATTCAGTACTTC.

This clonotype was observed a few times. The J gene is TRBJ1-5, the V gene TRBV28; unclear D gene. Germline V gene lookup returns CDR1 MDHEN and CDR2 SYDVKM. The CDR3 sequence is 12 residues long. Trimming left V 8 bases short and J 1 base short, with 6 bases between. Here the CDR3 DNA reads TGTGCCAGCGGCTGGAGCAATCAGCCCCAGCATTTT. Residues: CASGWSNQPQHF. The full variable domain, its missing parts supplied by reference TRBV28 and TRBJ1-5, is DVKVTQSSRYLVKRTGEKVFLECVQDMDHENMFWYRQDPGLGLRLIYFSYDVKMKEKGDIPEGYSVSREKKERFSLILESASTNQTSMYLCASGWSNQPQHFGDGTRLSIL.

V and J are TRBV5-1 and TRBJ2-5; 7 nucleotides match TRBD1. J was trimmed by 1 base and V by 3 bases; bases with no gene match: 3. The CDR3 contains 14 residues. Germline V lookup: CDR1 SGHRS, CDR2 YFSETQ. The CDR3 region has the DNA TGCGCCAGCAGCTGGGGGACAGTCCAAGAGACCCAGTACTTC. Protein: CASSWGTVQETQYF.

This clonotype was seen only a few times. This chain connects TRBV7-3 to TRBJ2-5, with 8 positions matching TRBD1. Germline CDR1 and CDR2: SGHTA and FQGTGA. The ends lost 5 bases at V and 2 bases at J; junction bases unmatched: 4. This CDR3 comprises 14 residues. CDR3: CASSPTGAQETQYF. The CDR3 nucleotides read TGTGCCAGCAGCCCGACAGGGGCACAAGAGACCCAGTACTTC.

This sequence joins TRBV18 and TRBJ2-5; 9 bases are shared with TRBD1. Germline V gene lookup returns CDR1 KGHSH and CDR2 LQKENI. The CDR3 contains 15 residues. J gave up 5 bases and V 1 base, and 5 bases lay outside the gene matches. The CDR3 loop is CASSPQTGGAETQYF. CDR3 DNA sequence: TGTGCCAGCTCACCACAGACAGGGGGAGCGGAGACCCAGTACTTC.

The CDR3, as DNA: TGTGCCAGCAGTGAGATAGCGGGGGGGCCGAAGTTCTTC. Residues: CASSEIAGGPKFF. The chain links TRBV2 to TRBJ2-1; TRBD2 matches at 11 bases. Germline CDR1 reads SNHLY; CDR2 reads FYNNEI. Losses at the gene ends were 3 bases for V and 14 bases for J; bases not matched to a gene: 6. The length of the CDR3 is 13 residues.

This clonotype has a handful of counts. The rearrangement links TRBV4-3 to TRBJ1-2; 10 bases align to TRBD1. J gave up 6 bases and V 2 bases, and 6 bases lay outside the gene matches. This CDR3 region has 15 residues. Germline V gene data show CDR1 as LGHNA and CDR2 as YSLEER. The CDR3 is CASSQKDRGLHGYTF. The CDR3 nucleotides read TGCGCCAGCAGCCAAAAAGACAGGGGGCTCCATGGCTACACCTTC.

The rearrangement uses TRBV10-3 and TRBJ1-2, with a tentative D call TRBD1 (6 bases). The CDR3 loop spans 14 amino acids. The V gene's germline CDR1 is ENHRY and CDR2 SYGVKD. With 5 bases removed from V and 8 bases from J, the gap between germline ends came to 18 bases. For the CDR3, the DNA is TGTGCCATCAGTCCGGACAGATGGCCATTCGGCTACACCTTC. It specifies CAISPDRWPFGYTF.

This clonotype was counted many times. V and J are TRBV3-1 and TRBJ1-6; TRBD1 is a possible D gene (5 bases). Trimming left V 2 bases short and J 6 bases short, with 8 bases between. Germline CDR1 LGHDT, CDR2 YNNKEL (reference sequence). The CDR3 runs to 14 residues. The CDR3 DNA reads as TGTGCCAGCAGCCAACAGGGTCTTAATTCACCCCTCCACTTT. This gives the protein CASSQQGLNSPLHF.

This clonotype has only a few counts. Here the CDR3 reads CASSAGFSSYEQYF. CDR3 coding DNA: TGTGCCAGCAGTGCGGGGTTCAGCTCCTACGAGCAGTACTTC. The rearrangement uses TRBV5-6 and TRBJ2-7; possible D gene TRBD2, 6 bases. The germline V gene has CDR1 SGHDT and CDR2 YYEEEE. CDR3 length: 14 amino acids. V was trimmed by 5 bases and J by 0 bases, leaving 12 bases between them. Full variable domain (remainder filled in from reference TRBV5-6 and TRBJ2-7): DAGVTQSPTHLIKTRGQQVTLRCSPKSGHDTVSWYQQALGQGPQFIFQYYEEEERQRGNFPDRFSGHQFPNYSSELNVNALLLGDSALYLCASSAGFSSYEQYFGPGTRLTVT.

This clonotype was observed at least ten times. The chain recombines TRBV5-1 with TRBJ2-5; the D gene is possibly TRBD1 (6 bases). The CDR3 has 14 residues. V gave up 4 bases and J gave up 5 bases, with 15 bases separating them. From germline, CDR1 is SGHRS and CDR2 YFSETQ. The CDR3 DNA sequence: TGCGCCAGCAGCCACGAACAGGGAAGGGAGACCCAGTACTTC. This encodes CASSHEQGRETQYF.